These 8 T cell receptor beta chains originate from one sample sequenced in a study of T cells after yellow fever vaccination. In TCRdb, the 5' RACE reads were re-called with MiXCR into one record per CDR3 protein. The sample has approximately 600,000 distinct CDR3 sequences, 12% seen once. The sample in question was PBMCs, obtained on the day of the yellow fever booster vaccination. Receptor source: a man aged 25 to 45 who received the YFV17D yellow fever vaccine.

In this sample, this clonotype turned up a few times. The chain has TRBV7-8 and TRBJ2-1, with 7 nucleotides matching TRBD1. The CDR3 length is 13 residues. Germline-derived CDR1 and CDR2 are SGHVS and FQNEAQ. Trimming took 7 bases from V and 6 from J; bases not matched to a gene: 6. CDR3 region: CASTPTGANEQFF. The CDR3 coding sequence is TGTGCCAGCACCCCTACAGGGGCCAATGAGCAGTTCTTC.

A few counts support this clonotype. This chain connects TRBV10-3 to TRBJ2-5; 10 bases align to TRBD1. V was pared by 7 bases and J by 5 bases, with 4 bases of the junction left unmatched. CDR3 size: 13 residues. Per the germline V gene, CDR1 is ENHRY and CDR2 is SYGVKD. The CDR3 here is CAITPGQGETQYF. In nucleotides, the CDR3 is TGTGCCATCACCCCGGGACAGGGGGAGACCCAGTACTTC.

The chain has TRBV7-2 and TRBJ1-2, with D unclear. The CDR3 totals 16 residues. V was clipped by 2 bases and J by 5 bases, with 18 bases between them. From germline, CDR1 is SGHTA and CDR2 FQGNSA. The DNA for the CDR3 is TGTGCCAGCAGCTTATTCGGGCCGGATAACCCATATGGCTACACCTTC. Its translation: CASSLFGPDNPYGYTF.

The V gene is TRBV5-1, the J gene TRBJ2-3; 7 nucleotides agree with TRBD2. The V gene's germline CDR1 is SGHRS and CDR2 YFSETQ. Unmatched junction bases numbered 7, after V lost 3 bases and J lost 6 bases. This CDR3 comprises 14 residues. The CDR3 sequence: CASSSGLPNDTQYF. As DNA, the CDR3 is TGCGCCAGCAGCTCGGGACTACCTAACGATACGCAGTATTTT.

The chain recombines TRBV6-1 with TRBJ2-3; D is possibly TRBD2 (5 bases). CDR1 and CDR2 (germline): MNHNS, SASEGT. The length of the CDR3 is 17 residues. The V gene lost 5 bases and the J gene lost 5 bases, with 23 bases spanning the gap. The DNA for the CDR3 is TGTGCCAGCAGTCGCCTGTCTCTAGCTGGGATGGGAGATACGCAGTATTTT. It specifies CASSRLSLAGMGDTQYF.

This sequence joins TRBV4-1 and TRBJ2-3, with 8 bases fitting TRBD2. Germline CDR1 is MGHRA and CDR2 is YSYEKL. The trim removed 1 base at V and 2 bases at J, leaving 5 bases unmatched. CDR3 length: 16 residues. CDR3 DNA: TGCGCCAGCAGCCAAGTAGCGGGAAGTGACACAGATACGCAGTATTTT. Protein product: CASSQVAGSDTDTQYF.

The V and J genes are TRBV20-1 and TRBJ2-1; D may be TRBD2 (5 bases). CDR1 is DFQATT and CDR2 is SNEGSKA in the germline V gene (reference sequence). This CDR3 has 14 residues. V shed 6 bases and J shed 7 bases, with 19 bases lying between them. CDR3 in amino acids: CSASPQREWNEQFF. CDR3 DNA: TGCAGTGCCAGTCCCCAGAGGGAATGGAATGAGCAGTTCTTC.

This clonotype was seen ten or more times. The gene calls are TRBV6-5 and TRBJ1-1; D gene unclear. This CDR3 has 13 amino acids. Germline CDR1 MNHEY, CDR2 SVGAGI. V lost 3 bases, J lost 6 bases, and 11 bases lay in between. CDR3 DNA sequence: TGTGCCAGCAGTTATTTTGTTGGGTCTGAAGCTTTCTTT. It is translated as CASSYFVGSEAFF.